This record covers a single T cell receptor beta chain. Its antigen is unknown. Using CD45RO/CCR7/CD25/CD127/CD95/CD27, CD4+ naive, central memory, regulatory and stem cell-like memory cells were sorted. Purity exceeded 95% in all sorted populations. This specimen belongs to a study of beta chain features in type 1 diabetes. Of the isolated RNA, all was reverse transcribed, and so the sequenced material was expressed TCRB transcripts. Clones were sequenced by immunoSEQ multiplex PCR, and TCRdb holds only the in-frame ones, with some missing. This table holds 600,000 to 650,000 clones, roughly a sixth found once. Study-level points and caveats: A definitive answer on HLA type influencing TCRB rearrangement was not reached here. Patients with type 1 diabetes showed fewer VDJ junction insertions and more deletions.

V lost 7 bases, J lost 4 bases, and 17 bases stayed unmatched. The CDR3 extends over 17 amino acids. Germline CDR1 SGHVS, CDR2 FNYEAQ. This chain uses TRBV7-6 with TRBJ2-3; 7 bases map to TRBD2. Sequencing was carried out using naive CD4+ T cells from blood. This sequence originates from a man between 18 and 29 years old in good health. The CDR3 region is CASTLRGTASGPDTQYF. The CDR3 bases are TGTGCCAGCACTCTAAGGGGCACAGCTAGCGGACCAGATACGCAGTATTTT.